The 5 T cell receptor beta chains reported below all come from one sample, sequenced in a study of cytomegalovirus exposure and HLA in healthy donors. The primer mix had 60 Vbeta and 13 Jbeta primers. Assay used: immunoSEQ multiplex PCR; TCRdb lists only in-frame clones, some missing. The sample shows about 59,000 clones, 70% to 75% of them seen only once. Sequenced sample: PBMCs. Receptors originate from a man aged 25 to 40 in good health and CMV-seropositive.

The chain links TRBV7-8 to TRBJ2-5; 7 nucleotides match TRBD1. Germline assignment: CDR1 SGHVS and CDR2 FQNEAQ. The CDR3 runs 14 residues. V lost 2 bases and J lost 2; bases outside the gene matches: 2. CDR3 in amino acids: CASSLPRGQETQYF. As DNA, the CDR3 is TGTGCCAGCAGCTTACCCAGGGGGCAAGAGACCCAGTACTTC. The entire variable domain, with the rest obtained from reference TRBV7-8 and TRBJ2-5, is as follows: GAGVSQSPRYKVAKRGQDVALRCDPISGHVSLFWYQQALGQGPEFLTYFQNEAQLDKSGLPSDRFFAERPEGSVSTLKIQRTQQEDSAVYLCASSLPRGQETQYFGPGTRLLVL.

The V and J genes are TRBV15 and TRBJ1-6; TRBD1 is a possible D gene (5 bases). V lost 4 bases, J lost 0 bases, and 16 bases lay in between. CDR1 LNHNV and CDR2 YYDKDF come from the germline V gene (reference sequence). CDR3 length: 18 residues. The CDR3 reads CATSTDRRGSSYNSPLHF. CDR3 coding DNA: TGTGCCACCAGCACCGATCGTCGGGGGAGCTCCTATAATTCACCCCTCCACTTT.

This chain joins TRBV28 and TRBJ1-5; 7 positions match TRBD1. Germline V lookup: CDR1 MDHEN, CDR2 SYDVKM. The CDR3 has 15 amino acids. The junction had 9 bases not matched to a gene; V was cut back by 5 bases and J by 5 bases. The DNA of the CDR3 is TGTGCCAGCAGTAAGTCGACAGGGAATTATCAGCCCCAGCATTTT. It encodes CASSKSTGNYQPQHF.

The chain links TRBV2 to TRBJ1-6; tentative D call: TRBD1 (6 bases). The V end was cut by 3 bases, the J end by 7 bases, with 13 bases between. CDR1 is SNHLY, CDR2 FYNNEI, per germline. This CDR3 is 15 amino acids long. In DNA, the CDR3 is TGTGCCAGCAGTGAGGGAGGGCAGGGGAATTCACCCCTCCACTTT. Translating it yields CASSEGGQGNSPLHF. The full variable domain, in which reference TRBV2 and TRBJ1-6 provide the parts outside the CDR3, is EPEVTQTPSHQVTQMGQEVILRCVPISNHLYFYWYRQILGQKVEFLVSFYNNEISEKSEIFDDQFSVERPDGSNFTLKIRSTKLEDSAMYFCASSEGGQGNSPLHFGNGTRLTVT.

The gene calls are TRBV5-6 and TRBJ1-2; no firm D call. The CDR3 is 12 amino acids. The V gene lost 9 bases and the J gene lost 7 bases, with 16 bases spanning the gap. Per germline, CDR1 SGHDT and CDR2 YYEEEE. This CDR3 is CATSVVFGGYTF. Written as DNA, the CDR3 is TGTGCCACCTCGGTAGTTTTCGGTGGCTACACCTTC.